This is a list of T cell receptor beta chains from one sample in a study of T cells in Graves' hyperthyroidism and ophthalmopathy. TCRdb re-called the multiplex PCR reads through MiXCR, storing one row per CDR3 protein. The sample holds around 400,000 distinct CDR3 sequences, around 14% seen once. The specimen was blood. The source of these receptors is a young woman with Graves' hyperthyroidism. The CDR3 runs from the conserved cysteine through the conserved F or W. A D gene is named only where the DNA matches it firmly. Clone sizes are given selectively: once, few, many, or a class where the clone is expanded.

TRBV11-2	TRBJ2-7	-	-	CASSFNRDPRIEQYF	TGTGCCAGCAGTTTTAACCGAGACCCACGGATTGAGCAGTACTTC
TRBV20-1	TRBJ2-5	many	-	CSARDTAQETQYF	TGCAGTGCCCGGGACACTGCTCAAGAGACCCAGTACTTC
TRBV5-1	TRBJ2-5	-	TRBD2	CASSLEPSGNQETQYF	TGCGCCAGCAGCTTGGAGCCTAGCGGGAACCAAGAGACCCAGTACTTC
TRBV28	TRBJ1-1	many	-	CASSSSGLGNTETFF	TGTGCCAGCAGCTCCTCAGGGTTGGGGAACACTGAAACTTTCTTT
TRBV3-1	TRBJ1-1	-	-	CASSHLPKENTEAFF	TGTGCCAGCAGCCACCTCCCCAAGGAGAACACTGAAGCTTTCTTT
TRBV7-6	TRBJ2-3	many	-	CASSLAFGDGQYF	TGTGCCAGCAGCTTAGCTTTCGGCGACGGGCAGTATTTT
TRBV3-1	TRBJ2-1	many	-	CASSREGLPSYNEQFF	TGTGCCAGCAGCCGCGAGGGACTCCCGTCCTACAATGAGCAGTTCTTC
TRBV5-1	TRBJ2-3	many	TRBD2	CASSLAASGRTDTQYF	TGCGCCAGCAGCTTGGCGGCTAGCGGCCGCACAGATACGCAGTATTTT
TRBV5-8	TRBJ2-5	many	TRBD1	CASSLGDRGAETQYF	TGTGCCAGCAGCTTGGGCGACAGGGGGGCAGAGACCCAGTACTTC
TRBV4-2	TRBJ2-5	many	-	CASSPGVRTGVQETQYF	TGTGCCAGCAGCCCTGGAGTACGTACGGGGGTTCAAGAGACCCAGTACTTC
TRBV9	TRBJ2-2	many	-	CASSVEPLELDTGELFF	TGTGCCAGCAGCGTAGAGCCCCTGGAGCTTGACACCGGGGAGCTGTTTTTT
TRBV7-2	TRBJ2-5	-	-	CASSLNMGLKETQYF	TGTGCCAGCAGCTTAAATATGGGGCTGAAGGAGACCCAGTACTTC
TRBV29-1	TRBJ2-1	few	-	CSAGVVGSSEQFF	TGCAGCGCCGGGGTAGTAGGTAGTAGTGAGCAGTTCTTC
TRBV6-1	TRBJ1-1	many	-	CASSDLMNTEAFF	TGTGCCAGCAGTGACCTCATGAACACTGAAGCTTTCTTT
TRBV27	TRBJ2-7	many	-	CASSLGSEYEQYF	TGTGCCAGCAGTTTAGGGTCAGAGTACGAGCAGTACTTC
TRBV5-1	TRBJ2-1	-	-	CASSRTDYNEQFF	TGCGCCAGCAGCCGGACAGACTACAATGAGCAGTTCTTC
TRBV10-3	TRBJ2-5	-	TRBD1	CAISRRDRGPETQYF	TGTGCCATCAGCCGCCGGGACAGGGGACCAGAGACCCAGTACTTC
TRBV7-2	TRBJ2-3	many	-	CASRPGAGISTDTQYF	TGTGCCAGCAGACCCGGGGCGGGAATAAGCACAGATACGCAGTATTTT
TRBV6-1	TRBJ1-1	many	-	CASKGLTPMNTEAFF	TGTGCCAGCAAGGGGCTAACCCCAATGAACACTGAAGCTTTCTTT
TRBV19	TRBJ2-5	few	TRBD1	CASSFTGGALETQYF	TGTGCCAGTAGTTTCACAGGGGGCGCATTGGAGACCCAGTACTTC
TRBV11-1	TRBJ1-4	many	-	CASSSSVGSWNEKLFF	TGTGCCAGCAGCTCCTCGGTGGGTTCCTGGAATGAAAAACTGTTTTTT
TRBV28	TRBJ2-7	many	TRBD1	CASSWDRVYEQYF	TGTGCCAGCAGTTGGGACAGGGTGTACGAGCAGTACTTC